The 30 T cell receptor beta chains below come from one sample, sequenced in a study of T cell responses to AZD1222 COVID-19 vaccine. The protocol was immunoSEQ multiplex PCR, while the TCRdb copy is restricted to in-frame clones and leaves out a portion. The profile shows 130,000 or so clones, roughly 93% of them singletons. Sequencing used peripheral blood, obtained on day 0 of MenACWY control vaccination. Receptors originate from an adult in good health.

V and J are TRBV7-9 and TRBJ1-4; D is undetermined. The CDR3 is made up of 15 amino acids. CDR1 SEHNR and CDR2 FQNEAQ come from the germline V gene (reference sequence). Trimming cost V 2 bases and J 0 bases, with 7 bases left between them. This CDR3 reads CASSLRTATNEKLFF. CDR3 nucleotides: TGTGCCAGCAGCTTACGGACGGCAACTAATGAAAAACTGTTTTTT.

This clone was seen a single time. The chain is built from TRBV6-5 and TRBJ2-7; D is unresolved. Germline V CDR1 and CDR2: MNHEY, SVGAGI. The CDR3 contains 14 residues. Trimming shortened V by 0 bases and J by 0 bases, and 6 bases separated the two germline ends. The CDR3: CASSYSPSSYEQYF. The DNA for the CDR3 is TGTGCCAGCAGTTACTCTCCAAGCTCCTACGAGCAGTACTTC.

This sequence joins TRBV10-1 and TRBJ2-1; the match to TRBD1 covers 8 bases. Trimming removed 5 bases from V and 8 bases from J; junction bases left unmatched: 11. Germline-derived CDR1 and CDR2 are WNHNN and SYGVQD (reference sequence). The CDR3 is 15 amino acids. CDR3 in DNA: TGCGCCAGCAGTCCGGAGGACAGGGAATTCGATGAGCAGTTCTTC. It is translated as CASSPEDREFDEQFF.

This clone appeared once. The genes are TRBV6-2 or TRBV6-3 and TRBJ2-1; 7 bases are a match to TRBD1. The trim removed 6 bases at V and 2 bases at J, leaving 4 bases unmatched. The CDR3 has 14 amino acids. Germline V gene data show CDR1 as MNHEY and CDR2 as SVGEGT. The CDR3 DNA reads TGTGCCAGCAGCGGGACAGCAGCCTACAATGAGCAGTTCTTC. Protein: CASSGTAAYNEQFF.

CDR3 in amino acids: CASSGRGAYEQYF. The CDR3, as DNA: TGTGCCAGTAGTGGCAGGGGAGCCTACGAGCAGTACTTC. This rearrangement joins TRBV19 to TRBJ2-7; tentative D call: TRBD1 (6 bases). V lost 5 bases and J 2 bases, leaving 10 bases between the germline ends. The CDR3 has 13 residues. Germline assignment: CDR1 LNHDA and CDR2 SQIVND (reference sequence).

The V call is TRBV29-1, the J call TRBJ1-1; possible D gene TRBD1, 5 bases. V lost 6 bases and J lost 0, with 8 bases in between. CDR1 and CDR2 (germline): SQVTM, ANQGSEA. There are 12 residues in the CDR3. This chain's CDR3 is CSVTAMNTEAFF. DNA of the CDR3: TGCAGCGTGACAGCGATGAACACTGAAGCTTTCTTT.

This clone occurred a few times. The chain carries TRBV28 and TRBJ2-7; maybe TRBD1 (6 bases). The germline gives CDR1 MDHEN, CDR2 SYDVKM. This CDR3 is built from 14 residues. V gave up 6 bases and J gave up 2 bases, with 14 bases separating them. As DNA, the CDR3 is TGTGCCAGCAGCCCGACAGGCCTGCCCTACGAGCAGTACTTC. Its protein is CASSPTGLPYEQYF.

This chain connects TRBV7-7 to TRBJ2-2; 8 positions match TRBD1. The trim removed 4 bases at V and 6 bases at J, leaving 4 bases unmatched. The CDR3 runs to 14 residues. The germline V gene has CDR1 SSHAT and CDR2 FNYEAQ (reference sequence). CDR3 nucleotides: TGTGCCAGCAGCTCTAAACAGGGGGCCGGGGAGCTGTTTTTT. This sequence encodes CASSSKQGAGELFF.

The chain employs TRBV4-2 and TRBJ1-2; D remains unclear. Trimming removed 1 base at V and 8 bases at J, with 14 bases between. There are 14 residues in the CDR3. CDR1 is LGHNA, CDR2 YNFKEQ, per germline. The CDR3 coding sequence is TGTGCCAGCAGCCAAGTGGAGGGCGCCGGCGGCTACACCTTC. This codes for CASSQVEGAGGYTF.

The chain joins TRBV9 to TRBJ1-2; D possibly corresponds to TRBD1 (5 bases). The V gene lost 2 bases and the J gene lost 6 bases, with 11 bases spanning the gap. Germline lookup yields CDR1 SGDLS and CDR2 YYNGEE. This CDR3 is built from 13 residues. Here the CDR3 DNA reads TGTGCCAGCAGCGTGGATCAGGGTCATGGCTACACCTTC. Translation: CASSVDQGHGYTF.

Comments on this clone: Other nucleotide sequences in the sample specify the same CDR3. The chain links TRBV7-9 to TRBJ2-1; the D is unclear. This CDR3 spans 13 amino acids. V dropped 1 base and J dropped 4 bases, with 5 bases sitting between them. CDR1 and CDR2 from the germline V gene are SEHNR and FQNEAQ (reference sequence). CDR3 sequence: CASSLELYNEQFF. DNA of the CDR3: TGTGCCAGCAGCTTAGAACTGTACAATGAGCAGTTCTTC. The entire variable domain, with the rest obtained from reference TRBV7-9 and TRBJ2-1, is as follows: DTGVSQNPRHKITKRGQNVTFRCDPISEHNRLYWYRQTLGQGPEFLTYFQNEAQLEKSRLLSDRFSAERPKGSFSTLEIQRTEQGDSAMYLCASSLELYNEQFFGPGTRLTVL.

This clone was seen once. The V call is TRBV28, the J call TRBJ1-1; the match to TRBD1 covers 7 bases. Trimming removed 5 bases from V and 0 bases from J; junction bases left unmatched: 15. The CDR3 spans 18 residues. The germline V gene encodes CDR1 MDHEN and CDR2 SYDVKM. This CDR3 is CASSPLPQGVRMNTEAFF. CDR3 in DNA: TGTGCCAGCAGTCCTCTACCCCAGGGGGTGCGGATGAACACTGAAGCTTTCTTT.

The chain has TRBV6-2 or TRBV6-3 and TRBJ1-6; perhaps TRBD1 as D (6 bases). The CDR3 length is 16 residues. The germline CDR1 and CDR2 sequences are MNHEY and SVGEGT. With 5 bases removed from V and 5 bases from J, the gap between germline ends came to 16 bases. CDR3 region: CASSRPGAENNSPLHF. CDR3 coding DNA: TGTGCCAGCAGTCGCCCAGGGGCAGAGAATAATTCACCCCTCCACTTT.

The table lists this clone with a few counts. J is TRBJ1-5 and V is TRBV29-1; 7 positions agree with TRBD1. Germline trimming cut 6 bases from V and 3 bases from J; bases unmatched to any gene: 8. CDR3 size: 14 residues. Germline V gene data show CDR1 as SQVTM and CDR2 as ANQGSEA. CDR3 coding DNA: TGCAGCGTCAGACAAGGGACAGCCAATCAGCCCCAGCATTTT. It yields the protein CSVRQGTANQPQHF.

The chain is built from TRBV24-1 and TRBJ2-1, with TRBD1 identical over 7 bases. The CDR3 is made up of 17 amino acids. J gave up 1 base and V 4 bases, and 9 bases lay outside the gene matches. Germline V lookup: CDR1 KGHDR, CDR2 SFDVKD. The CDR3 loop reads CATSDPRTGSSYNEQFF. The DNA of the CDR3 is TGTGCCACCAGTGACCCACGGACAGGATCATCCTACAATGAGCAGTTCTTC.

This chain's CDR3 is CASHASANTEAFF. The CDR3 nucleotides are TGTGCCAGCCACGCGTCAGCCAACACTGAAGCTTTCTTT. This rearrangement joins TRBV25-1 to TRBJ1-1; D is ambiguous. CDR3 length equals 13 residues. V gave up 8 bases and J gave up 2 bases, with 12 bases separating them. Germline V gene sequence: CDR1 MGHDK, CDR2 SYGVNS.

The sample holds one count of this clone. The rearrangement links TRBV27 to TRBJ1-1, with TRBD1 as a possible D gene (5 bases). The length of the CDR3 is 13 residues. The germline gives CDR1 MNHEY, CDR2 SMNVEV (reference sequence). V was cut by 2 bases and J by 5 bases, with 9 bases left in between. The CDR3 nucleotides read TGTGCCAGCAGTTTAAGGGGTCGGACTGAAGCTTTCTTT. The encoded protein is CASSLRGRTEAFF.

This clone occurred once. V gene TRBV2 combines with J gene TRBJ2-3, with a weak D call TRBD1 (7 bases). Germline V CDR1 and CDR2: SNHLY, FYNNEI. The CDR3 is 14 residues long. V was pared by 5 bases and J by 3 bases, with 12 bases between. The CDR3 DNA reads TGTGCCAGCAGTAACCAGGGGGGTACAGATACGCAGTATTTT. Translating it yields CASSNQGGTDTQYF.

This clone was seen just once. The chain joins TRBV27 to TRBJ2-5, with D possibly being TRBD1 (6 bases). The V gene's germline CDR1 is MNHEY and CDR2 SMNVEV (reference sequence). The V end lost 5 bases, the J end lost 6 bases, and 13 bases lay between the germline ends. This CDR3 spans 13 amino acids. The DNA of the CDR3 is TGTGCCAGCAGTCCCGAGGGGGTAAAGACCCAGTACTTC. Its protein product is CASSPEGVKTQYF.

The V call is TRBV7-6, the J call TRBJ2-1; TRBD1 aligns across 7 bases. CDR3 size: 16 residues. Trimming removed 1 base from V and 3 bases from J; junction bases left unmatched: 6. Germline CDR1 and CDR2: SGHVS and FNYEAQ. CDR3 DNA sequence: TGTGCCAGCAGCTTAGTGTACAGGGGAAACTACAATGAGCAGTTCTTC. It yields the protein CASSLVYRGNYNEQFF.

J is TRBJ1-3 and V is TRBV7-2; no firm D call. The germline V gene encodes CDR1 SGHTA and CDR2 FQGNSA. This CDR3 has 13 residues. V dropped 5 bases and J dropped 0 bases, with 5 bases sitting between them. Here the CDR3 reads CASSETSGNTIYF. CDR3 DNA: TGTGCCAGCAGCGAGACCTCTGGAAACACCATATATTTT.

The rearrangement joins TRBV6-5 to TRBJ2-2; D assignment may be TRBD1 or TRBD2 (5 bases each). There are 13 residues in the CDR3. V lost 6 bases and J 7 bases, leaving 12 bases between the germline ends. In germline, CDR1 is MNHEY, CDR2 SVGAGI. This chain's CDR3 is CASRKRDVGELFF. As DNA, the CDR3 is TGTGCCAGCAGAAAAAGGGACGTCGGGGAGCTGTTTTTT.

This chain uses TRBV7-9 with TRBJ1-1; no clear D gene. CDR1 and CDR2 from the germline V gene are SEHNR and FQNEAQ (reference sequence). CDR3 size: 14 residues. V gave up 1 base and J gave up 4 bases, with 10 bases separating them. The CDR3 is CASSLGGWGTEAFF. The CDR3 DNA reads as TGTGCCAGCAGCTTAGGAGGGTGGGGCACTGAAGCTTTCTTT.

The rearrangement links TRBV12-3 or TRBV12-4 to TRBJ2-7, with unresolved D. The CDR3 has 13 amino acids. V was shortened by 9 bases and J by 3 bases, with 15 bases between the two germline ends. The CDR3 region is CASSVSPIYEQYF. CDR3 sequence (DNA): TGTGCCAGTTCGGTCTCGCCGATCTACGAGCAGTACTTC.

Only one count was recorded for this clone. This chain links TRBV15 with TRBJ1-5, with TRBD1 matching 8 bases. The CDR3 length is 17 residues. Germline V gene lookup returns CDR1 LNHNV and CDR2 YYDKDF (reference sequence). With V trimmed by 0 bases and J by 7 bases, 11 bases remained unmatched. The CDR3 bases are TGTGCCACCAGCAGAGACAACGACAGGGGAAGTAGGCAGCCCCAGCATTTT. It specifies CATSRDNDRGSRQPQHF.

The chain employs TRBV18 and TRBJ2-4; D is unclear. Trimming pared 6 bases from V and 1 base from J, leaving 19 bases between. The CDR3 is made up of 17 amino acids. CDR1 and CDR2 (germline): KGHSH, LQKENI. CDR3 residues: CASSPRATLSAKNIQYF. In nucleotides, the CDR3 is TGTGCCAGCTCCCCAAGGGCGACATTGAGCGCCAAAAACATTCAGTACTTC.

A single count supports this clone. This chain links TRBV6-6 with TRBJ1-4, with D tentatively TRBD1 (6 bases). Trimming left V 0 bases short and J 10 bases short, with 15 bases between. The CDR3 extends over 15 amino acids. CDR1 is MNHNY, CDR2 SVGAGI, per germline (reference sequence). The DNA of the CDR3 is TGTGCCAGCAGTTACTCCACAGGGTCCCTGGGAAAACTGTTTTTT. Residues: CASSYSTGSLGKLFF.

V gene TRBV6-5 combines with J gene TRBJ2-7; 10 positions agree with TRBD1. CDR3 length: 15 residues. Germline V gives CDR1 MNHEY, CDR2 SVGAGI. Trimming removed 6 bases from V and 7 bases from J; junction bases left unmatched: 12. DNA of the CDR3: TGTGCCAGCAGGCAGACCGGGACAGGGGTGGGGGAGCAGTACTTC. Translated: CASRQTGTGVGEQYF.

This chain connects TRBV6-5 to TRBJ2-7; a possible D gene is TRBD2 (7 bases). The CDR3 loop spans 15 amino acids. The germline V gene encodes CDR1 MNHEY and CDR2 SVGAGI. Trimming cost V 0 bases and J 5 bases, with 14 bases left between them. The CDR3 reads CASSYSGGAGNEQYF. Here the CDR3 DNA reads TGTGCCAGCAGTTACTCTGGGGGGGCGGGGAACGAGCAGTACTTC.

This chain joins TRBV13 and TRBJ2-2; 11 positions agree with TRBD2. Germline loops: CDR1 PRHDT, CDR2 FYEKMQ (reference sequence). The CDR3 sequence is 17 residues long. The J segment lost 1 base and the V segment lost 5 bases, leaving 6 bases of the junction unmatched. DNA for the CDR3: TGTGCCAGCAGCGGGGGACTAGCGGAACTGAACACCGGGGAGCTGTTTTTT. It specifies CASSGGLAELNTGELFF.